Listed below are T cell receptor beta chains from one sample, sequenced in a study of blood T cell repertoires in COVID-19. Clones were sequenced by immunoSEQ multiplex PCR, and TCRdb holds only the in-frame ones, with some missing. The repertoire includes over 350,000 clones, around 89% of them detected once, and 0.9% to 1% sits in the top ten. Specimen: PBMCs or T cells enriched from blood (not recorded which). The receptors come from a woman aged 25 to 39 with acute COVID-19. The CDR3 runs from the conserved cysteine through the conserved F or W. The D gene is left open where the match is weak. Not all rows give a size; the values are once, few, many and, for expanded clones, a class.

>TRBV18|.|TRBJ2-7|.|12
CASSELGYEQYF
TGTGCCAGCTCGGAACTAGGCTACGAGCAGTACTTC
>TRBV5-8|.|TRBJ1-4|.|17
CASSPVPLPGANEKLFF
TGTGCCAGCAGCCCCGTACCTCTACCCGGGGCTAATGAAAAACTGTTTTTT
>TRBV5-6|.|TRBJ1-4|.|15
CASSLGGAGNEKLFF
TGTGCCAGCAGCTTGGGGGGAGCGGGTAATGAAAAACTGTTTTTT
>TRBV5-6|TRBD2|TRBJ2-3|.|17
CASISIGRGGPRDTQYF
TGTGCCAGCATCTCGATAGGACGGGGGGGCCCGAGGGACACGCAGTATTTT
>TRBV29-1|.|TRBJ2-2|.|10
CSVEEGAKFF
TGCAGCGTTGAGGAGGGGGCGAAGTTTTTT
>TRBV6-2/TRBV6-3|TRBD2|TRBJ2-2|.|19
CASSYSRHLAGGLPGELFF
TGTGCCAGCAGTTACTCAAGACATTTAGCGGGGGGGCTCCCCGGGGAGCTGTTTTTT
>TRBV4-1|.|TRBJ2-5|.|14
CASSRTGSGETQYF
TGCGCCAGCAGCCGCACAGGTTCGGGCGAGACCCAGTACTTC
>TRBV19|.|TRBJ1-5|.|13
CASAGQRGQPQHF
TGTGCCAGTGCGGGCCAACGGGGTCAGCCCCAGCATTTT
>TRBV7-6|TRBD2|TRBJ2-7|once|15
CASRSTPGLAGEQYF
TGTGCCAGCAGGAGTACGCCGGGACTAGCAGGCGAGCAGTACTTC
>TRBV19|TRBD1|TRBJ1-5|.|15
CASRVQGNSNQPQHF
TGTGCCAGTAGGGTACAGGGGAATAGCAATCAGCCCCAGCATTTT
>TRBV7-9|.|TRBJ1-1|.|14
CASSLLGMNTEAFF
TGTGCCAGCAGCTTGCTAGGTATGAACACTGAAGCTTTCTTT
>TRBV5-1|TRBD1|TRBJ2-1|few|14
CASSLMQGANEQFF
TGCGCCAGCAGCTTGATGCAGGGGGCAAATGAGCAGTTCTTC
>TRBV9|TRBD1|TRBJ2-7|.|13
CASSTGTGVEQYF
TGTGCCAGCAGCACCGGGACAGGGGTCGAGCAGTACTTC
>TRBV7-3|TRBD1|TRBJ2-3|.|16
CASSVQGAPDTDTQYF
TGTGCCAGCAGCGTACAGGGGGCACCCGACACAGATACGCAGTATTTT
>TRBV12-3/TRBV12-4|.|TRBJ1-2|.|13
CASSFAGNYGYTF
TGTGCCAGCAGTTTTGCAGGAAACTATGGCTACACCTTC
>TRBV5-5|TRBD1|TRBJ2-7|.|15
CASSPPGQVTYEQYF
TGTGCCAGCTCACCTCCGGGACAGGTGACCTACGAGCAGTACTTC
>TRBV5-1|TRBD1|TRBJ1-1|.|16
CASSLVSGGTNTEAFF
TGCGCCAGCAGCTTGGTCTCAGGGGGAACGAACACTGAAGCTTTCTTT
>TRBV5-1|.|TRBJ2-7|.|15
CASSLERASSYEQYF
TGCGCCAGCAGCCTTGAGCGGGCCAGCTCCTACGAGCAGTACTTC
>TRBV30|TRBD2|TRBJ2-3|.|16
CAWSKKTSGITDTQYF
TGTGCCTGGAGTAAAAAGACTAGCGGGATCACAGATACGCAGTATTTT
>TRBV2|TRBD2|TRBJ2-4|.|19
CASTLTRLGGTGAKNIQYF
TGTGCCAGCACCCTAACCCGATTGGGGGGGACCGGAGCCAAAAACATTCAGTACTTC
>TRBV7-9|TRBD1|TRBJ1-2|.|15
CASSWSGTGDSGYTF
TGTGCCAGCAGCTGGTCCGGGACAGGGGACTCTGGCTACACCTTC
>TRBV5-1|.|TRBJ2-3|.|15
CASSLLAGTPDTQYF
TGCGCCAGCAGCTTGTTGGCGGGTACCCCAGATACGCAGTATTTT
>TRBV6-5|TRBD2|TRBJ2-3|once|15
CAANKGTSGTDTQYF
TGTGCCGCTAATAAAGGAACTAGCGGCACAGATACGCAGTATTTT
>TRBV5-1|TRBD1|TRBJ1-6|.|13
CATGDRVGSPLHF
TGCGCCACAGGCGACAGGGTCGGTTCACCCCTCCACTTT
>TRBV7-2|TRBD1|TRBJ1-6|.|15
CASSLRDRVNSPLHF
TGTGCCAGCAGCCTCCGGGACAGGGTGAATTCACCCCTCCACTTT
>TRBV4-1|.|TRBJ1-2|.|14
CASSQVGGNYGYTF
TGCGCCAGCAGCCAAGTCGGCGGGAACTATGGCTACACCTTC
>TRBV5-1|.|TRBJ1-2|.|13
CASSPDRSYGYTF
TGCGCCAGCAGCCCCGACAGAAGCTATGGCTACACCTTC
>TRBV10-3|.|TRBJ2-5|.|19
CAISDPQGASGAYQETQYF
TGTGCCATCAGTGACCCTCAGGGGGCTAGCGGGGCCTACCAAGAGACCCAGTACTTC
>TRBV9|TRBD1|TRBJ2-7|.|15
CASSVGTGISYEQYF
TGTGCCAGCAGCGTCGGGACAGGTATCTCCTACGAGCAGTACTTC
>TRBV19|TRBD1|TRBJ1-2|.|15
CASSGQGLHNYGYTF
TGTGCCAGTAGTGGACAGGGGCTACATAACTATGGCTACACCTTC
>TRBV7-2|TRBD2|TRBJ2-7|.|14
CASSWSGGDYEQYF
TGTGCCAGCAGCTGGAGCGGGGGGGACTACGAGCAGTACTTC
>TRBV18|TRBD2|TRBJ2-1|.|18
CASSPPTSGGHSYNEQFF
TGTGCCAGCTCACCACCAACTAGCGGGGGTCACTCCTACAATGAGCAGTTCTTC
>TRBV4-1|.|TRBJ1-5|.|16
CASSQENRISNQPQHF
TGCGCCAGCAGCCAAGAGAACAGGATTAGCAATCAGCCCCAGCATTTT
>TRBV19|TRBD1|TRBJ1-5|.|14
CASSTYRGNQPQHF
TGTGCCAGTAGTACCTACAGGGGAAACCAGCCCCAGCATTTT
>TRBV29-1|TRBD2|TRBJ2-7|.|14
CSVRPTSGGYEQYF
TGCAGCGTTCGACCGACTAGCGGTGGATACGAGCAGTACTTC
>TRBV2|.|TRBJ1-3|.|15
CASRAQGVAGNTIYF
TGTGCCAGCAGAGCACAGGGTGTCGCTGGAAACACCATATATTTT
>TRBV6-2/TRBV6-3|.|TRBJ1-1|.|15
CASSSQTSAGTEAFF
TGTGCCAGCAGTTCCCAGACATCAGCGGGCACTGAAGCTTTCTTT
>TRBV9|.|TRBJ2-7|.|13
CASSPGITYEQYF
TGTGCCAGCAGCCCCGGGATAACCTACGAGCAGTACTTC
>TRBV19|.|TRBJ1-3|.|16
CASSIAGINSGNTIYF
TGTGCCAGTAGTATCGCCGGGATTAACTCTGGAAACACCATATATTTT
>TRBV4-3|.|TRBJ1-5|.|15
CASSQEPYGNQPQHF
TGCGCCAGCAGCCAAGAACCCTACGGCAATCAGCCCCAGCATTTT